The TCR beta chain under discussion was sequenced for a study of blood T cell repertoires in COVID-19. Study overall: Sample material is recorded as cDNA or gDNA derived from T cells, B-cell-depleted T cells, or PBMCs.

This clone was picked up one time. One Seattle source followed patients from active infection through their disease course. In the source study's methods: From reference gene primer amplification, estimates of nucleated cell counts were derived. Sequenced by immunoSEQ multiplex PCR; TCRdb stores in-frame clones only, minus some. V, J and clone size are those of that table, while D and trimming were read from the DNA. The sample contains 49,000 or so clones, approximately 85% of which appear only once. The TCR comes from a woman at least 80 years old with COVID-19, enrolled during active disease. Sequenced: peripheral blood.

The CDR3, as DNA: TGTGCCAGCAGCCAAGAAAGGGGCAGTGGCTACACCTTC. Residues: CASSQERGSGYTF. V is TRBV3-1 (or the pseudogene TRBV3-2) and J is TRBJ1-2, with D tentatively TRBD1 (5 bases). The CDR3 loop spans 13 amino acids. Germline V lookup: CDR1 LGHDT, CDR2 YNNKEL (reference sequence). Between the trimmed V and J ends, which lost 0 bases and 7 bases, there was a span of 9 bases.